This T cell receptor (beta chain) was captured in a study of beta chain features in type 1 diabetes. cDNA synthesis used the whole RNA isolate, giving expressed TCRB sequences. Some clones are missing from TCRdb's copy, which holds only in-frame ones; the method was immunoSEQ multiplex PCR. The sample holds a few hundred thousand clones, more than 12% seen once. CDR1 and CDR2 (germline): GTSNPN, SVGIG (reference sequence). The CDR3 covers 15 residues. V dropped 2 bases and J dropped 2; count of bases not matched to a gene: 6. J is TRBJ1-5 and V is TRBV30; 7 nucleotides match TRBD1. This clonotype was obtained from a woman between 18 and 29 years old in good health. Sequenced: naive CD4+ T cells from blood. This CDR3 is CAWSRDRVGNQPQHF. CDR3 nucleotides: TGTGCCTGGAGTCGTGACAGGGTGGGCAATCAGCCCCAGCATTTT.